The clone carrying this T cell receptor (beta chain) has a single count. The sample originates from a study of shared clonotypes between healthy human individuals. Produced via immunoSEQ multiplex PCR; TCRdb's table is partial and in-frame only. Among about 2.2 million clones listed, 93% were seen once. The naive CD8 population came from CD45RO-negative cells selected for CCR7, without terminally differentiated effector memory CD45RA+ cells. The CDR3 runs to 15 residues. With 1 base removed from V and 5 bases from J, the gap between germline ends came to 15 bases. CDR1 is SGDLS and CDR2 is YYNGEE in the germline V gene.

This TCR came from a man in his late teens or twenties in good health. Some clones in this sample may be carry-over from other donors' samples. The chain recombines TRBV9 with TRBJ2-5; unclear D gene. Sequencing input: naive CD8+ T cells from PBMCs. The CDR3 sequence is CASSVSEVSEETQYF. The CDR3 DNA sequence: TGTGCCAGCAGCGTAAGTGAGGTGTCGGAGGAGACCCAGTACTTC.